Each of the 21 T cell receptor beta chains below was sequenced from the same sample in a study of EBV T-cell therapy then PD-1 blockade in nasopharyngeal carcinoma. Their antigens remain unidentified. Documented treatment: AdE1-LMPpoly-expanded autologous EBV-specific T-cell therapy followed by anti-PD-1 nivolumab. Generated by immunoSEQ multiplex PCR, the TCRdb table keeps only in-frame clones and is missing some. Of 15,000 to 20,000 clones listed, approximately 81% are singletons. The sample consisted of CD8+ T cells from blood, taken at roughly day 35 from a patient whose treatment included autologous EBV-specific T cells and nivolumab. These TCRs come from a man aged 40-55 years with nasopharyngeal carcinoma.

The V gene is TRBV19, the J gene TRBJ2-2; a weak D match, TRBD1 (6 bases). Germline-derived CDR1 and CDR2 are LNHDA and SQIVND (reference sequence). The CDR3 has 15 amino acids. V lost 5 bases, J lost 1 base, and 11 bases lay in between. The CDR3 DNA follows: TGTGCCAGTAGTTCCGGGACACTGAACACCGGGGAGCTGTTTTTT. The encoded protein is CASSSGTLNTGELFF.

The sample holds one count of this clone. V is TRBV6-4 and J is TRBJ2-1; D perhaps matches TRBD1 (6 bases). Germline V gene lookup returns CDR1 MRHNA and CDR2 SNTAGT. The CDR3 contains 13 residues. Between the trimmed V and J ends, which lost 2 bases and 8 bases, there was a span of 10 bases. CDR3 DNA sequence: TGTGCCAGCAGTGACGCGGACAGCGATGAGCAGTTCTTC. Protein: CASSDADSDEQFF.

The CDR3 DNA is TGTGCCAGCAGTTACGCTAGCGGGGGGGCGGATACGCAGTATTTT. This codes for CASSYASGGADTQYF. The chain links TRBV6-2 or TRBV6-3 to TRBJ2-3; 12 bases are a match to TRBD2. This CDR3 has 15 amino acids. J was trimmed by 6 bases and V by 2 bases; bases with no gene match: 3. Germline CDR1 MNHEY, CDR2 SVGEGT.

This rearrangement joins TRBV24-1 to TRBJ2-3, with 8 positions matching TRBD1. V lost 5 bases, J lost 4 bases, and 7 bases stayed unmatched. This CDR3 region has 15 residues. Germline assignment: CDR1 KGHDR and CDR2 SFDVKD. This chain's CDR3 is CATSADRAGPDTQYF. DNA of the CDR3: TGTGCCACCAGTGCGGACAGGGCGGGCCCAGATACGCAGTATTTT.

This rearrangement joins TRBV19 to TRBJ2-7; 9 bases agree with TRBD2. CDR3 length equals 14 residues. V shed 8 bases, J shed 0 bases, and the junction held 5 bases outside the gene matches. Germline V CDR1 and CDR2: LNHDA, SQIVND (reference sequence). CDR3 DNA sequence: TGTGCCAGTGGTGAGCGGGGGGCCTCCTACGAGCAGTACTTC. As protein: CASGERGASYEQYF.

The genes are TRBV9 and TRBJ2-6, with 9 bases fitting TRBD1. The germline CDR1 and CDR2 sequences are SGDLS and YYNGEE. There are 18 residues in the CDR3. Losses at the gene ends were 4 bases for V and 2 bases for J; bases not matched to a gene: 10. The CDR3 DNA follows: TGTGCCAGCAGCCTCCGGGACAGGGTAGTAACTGGGGCCAACGTCCTGACTTTC. Protein product: CASSLRDRVVTGANVLTF. The variable domain in full, with the rest retrieved from reference TRBV9 and TRBJ2-6, is DSGVTQTPKHLITATGQRVTLRCSPRSGDLSVYWYQQSLDQGLQFLIQYYNGEERAKGNILERFSAQQFPDLHSELNLSSLELGDSALYFCASSLRDRVVTGANVLTFGAGSRLTVL.

The rearrangement links TRBV4-1 to TRBJ1-3; D is unresolved. This CDR3 has 18 amino acids. Trimming removed 1 base at V and 1 base at J, with 17 bases between. Germline CDR1 is MGHRA and CDR2 is YSYEKL. Written as DNA, the CDR3 is TGCGCCAGCAGCCAAGTCTGGTCGTCGGGTTTATCTGGAAACACCATATATTTT. This translates into CASSQVWSSGLSGNTIYF.

The chain links TRBV6-4 to TRBJ2-1, with a weak D call TRBD1 (6 bases). Per germline, CDR1 MRHNA and CDR2 SNTAGT. The CDR3 is 14 residues long. Trimming left V 3 bases short and J 7 bases short, with 13 bases between. Here the CDR3 DNA reads TGTGCCAGCAGTGAAAGACAGGCTGGGAATGAGCAGTTCTTC. Protein sequence: CASSERQAGNEQFF.

The chain links TRBV5-5 to TRBJ1-5; the D is unclear. V was cut by 4 bases and J by 3 bases, with 11 bases left in between. Germline V gene sequence: CDR1 SGHKS, CDR2 YYEKEE (reference sequence). CDR3 size: 14 residues. Here the CDR3 reads CASSADGLNQPQHF. The CDR3 DNA sequence: TGTGCCAGCAGCGCGGACGGCCTCAATCAGCCCCAGCATTTT. Based on the CDR3 plus reference TRBV5-5 and TRBJ1-5, the full variable domain is DAGVTQSPTHLIKTRGQQVTLRCSPISGHKSVSWYQQVLGQGPQFIFQYYEKEERGRGNFPDRFSARQFPNYSSELNVNALLLGDSALYLCASSADGLNQPQHFGDGTRLSIL.

The chain has TRBV27 and TRBJ1-2; D call uncertain. Trimming took off 2 bases at V and 7 bases at J, with 17 bases between the two ends. The length of the CDR3 is 15 residues. Germline CDR1 reads MNHEY; CDR2 reads SMNVEV (reference sequence). As DNA, the CDR3 is TGTGCCAGCAGTTTAAATTTAGGCTCGTCGCGTGGCTACACCTTC. This codes for CASSLNLGSSRGYTF.

The CDR3 region is CASSPSTRGSGVDSPLHF. As DNA, the CDR3 is TGTGCCAGTAGTCCTAGCACCCGTGGTTCGGGAGTCGATTCACCCCTCCACTTT. The chain has TRBV19 and TRBJ1-6, with unresolved D. Between the trimmed V and J ends, which lost 5 bases and 8 bases, there was a span of 25 bases. The length of the CDR3 is 18 residues. From germline, CDR1 is LNHDA and CDR2 SQIVND (reference sequence).

This clone appeared a few times. This chain uses TRBV5-6 with TRBJ2-7; 9 nucleotides agree with TRBD2. J gave up 4 bases and V 4 bases, and 9 bases lay outside the gene matches. Per germline, CDR1 SGHDT and CDR2 YYEEEE. CDR3 length: 15 residues. The CDR3 here is CASSAHGTSLYEQYF. CDR3 nucleotides: TGTGCCAGCAGCGCTCACGGGACTAGCTTGTACGAGCAGTACTTC.

V is TRBV7-6 and J is TRBJ1-1; possibly TRBD1 for D (5 bases). The germline V gene encodes CDR1 SGHVS and CDR2 FNYEAQ. The CDR3 is 14 residues long. V dropped 6 bases and J dropped 5 bases, with 16 bases sitting between them. DNA of the CDR3: TGTGCCAGCAGTCGCGGGACGGAGGGTACTGAAGCTTTCTTT. Translation: CASSRGTEGTEAFF.

V usage is TRBV28 and J usage is TRBJ1-5; D gene unclear. The CDR3 is 11 amino acids. Germline CDR1 and CDR2: MDHEN and SYDVKM. V lost 3 bases, J lost 9 bases, and 6 bases lay in between. This chain's CDR3 is CASSFPGPQHF. The CDR3 region has the DNA TGTGCCAGCAGTTTCCCGGGGCCCCAGCATTTT.

The rearrangement uses TRBV12-3 or TRBV12-4 and TRBJ1-2; unclear D gene. The CDR3 extends over 12 amino acids. Trimming took 7 bases from V and 4 from J, leaving 10 bases between them. Here the CDR3 DNA reads TGTGCCAGCACCGTAGTAGGCTATGGCTACACCTTC. Protein product: CASTVVGYGYTF.

The chain employs TRBV19 and TRBJ2-7, with 8 positions matching TRBD1. The CDR3 is 14 amino acids. CDR1 is LNHDA and CDR2 is SQIVND in the germline V gene (reference sequence). Trimming removed 3 bases from V and 6 bases from J; junction bases left unmatched: 7. CDR3 coding DNA: TGTGCCAGTAGTATCACTCCAGGGGGCCTCGAGCAGTACTTC. It codes for CASSITPGGLEQYF.

J is TRBJ2-5 and V is TRBV11-1; no clear D gene. Germline CDR1 and CDR2: SGHAT and FQDESV (reference sequence). CDR3 size: 13 residues. V lost 2 bases, J lost 4 bases, and 8 bases lay in between. The DNA for the CDR3 is TGTGCCAGCAGCTTAACATGGGTAGAGACCCAGTACTTC. This codes for CASSLTWVETQYF. Supplemented by reference TRBV11-1 and TRBJ2-5, the full variable domain reads EAEVAQSPRYKITEKSQAVAFWCDPISGHATLYWYRQILGQGPELLVQFQDESVVDDSQLPKDRFSAERLKGVDSTLKIQPAELGDSAMYLCASSLTWVETQYFGPGTRLLVL.

The V and J genes are TRBV6-1 and TRBJ2-7, with D unresolved. The CDR3 contains 16 residues. Germline values: CDR1 MNHNS, CDR2 SASEGT. Trimming removed 1 base at V and 0 bases at J, with 13 bases between. Here the CDR3 reads CASSEEGFSSSYEQYF. The DNA of the CDR3 is TGTGCCAGCAGTGAAGAGGGCTTTTCGAGCTCCTACGAGCAGTACTTC.

The V call is TRBV19, the J call TRBJ2-1; D is possibly TRBD1 or TRBD2 (5 bases each). The CDR3 length is 12 residues. V lost 3 bases, J lost 12 bases, and 12 bases lay in between. Germline CDR1 LNHDA, CDR2 SQIVND (reference sequence). Here the CDR3 DNA reads TGTGCCAGTAGTATCGGGGCCAAGGGGCAGTTCTTC. It specifies CASSIGAKGQFF. Combining the CDR3 with reference TRBV19 and TRBJ2-1 gives the whole variable domain DGGITQSPKYLFRKEGQNVTLSCEQNLNHDAMYWYRQDPGQGLRLIYYSQIVNDFQKGDIAEGYSVSREKKESFPLTVTSAQKNPTAFYLCASSIGAKGQFFGPGTRLTVL.

The count of this clone is one. This chain uses TRBV28 with TRBJ1-4, with TRBD1 matching 12 bases. With V trimmed by 5 bases and J by 8 bases, 9 bases remained unmatched. CDR1 and CDR2 (germline): MDHEN, SYDVKM. This CDR3 is 16 amino acids long. The CDR3 DNA follows: TGTGCCAGCAGTCCCGGGACAGGGGGCCGAGGGGAAAAACTGTTTTTT. This encodes CASSPGTGGRGEKLFF.

This clone came up once. V usage is TRBV28 and J usage is TRBJ2-7; D perhaps matches TRBD2 (6 bases). The germline V gene encodes CDR1 MDHEN and CDR2 SYDVKM. The CDR3 extends over 17 amino acids. Between the trimmed V and J ends, which lost 7 bases and 6 bases, there was a span of 28 bases. The CDR3 is CASNFLRTTPVDGEQYF. In DNA, the CDR3 is TGTGCCAGCAATTTTCTTAGGACTACCCCTGTCGACGGCGAGCAGTACTTC. The variable domain in full, completed from reference TRBV28 and TRBJ2-7, reads DVKVTQSSRYLVKRTGEKVFLECVQDMDHENMFWYRQDPGLGLRLIYFSYDVKMKEKGDIPEGYSVSREKKERFSLILESASTNQTSMYLCASNFLRTTPVDGEQYFGPGTRLTVT.